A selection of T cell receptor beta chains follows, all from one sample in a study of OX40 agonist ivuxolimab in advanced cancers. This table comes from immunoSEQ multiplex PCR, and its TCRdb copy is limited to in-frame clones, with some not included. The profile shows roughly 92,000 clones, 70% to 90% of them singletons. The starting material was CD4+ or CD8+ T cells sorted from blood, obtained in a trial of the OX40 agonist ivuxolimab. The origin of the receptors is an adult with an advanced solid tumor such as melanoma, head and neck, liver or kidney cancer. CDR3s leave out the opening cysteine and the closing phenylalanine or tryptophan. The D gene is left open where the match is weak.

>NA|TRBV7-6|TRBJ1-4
ASSFPEKLF
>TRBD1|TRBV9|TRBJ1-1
ASSDADRGHTEAF
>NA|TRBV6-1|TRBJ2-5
ASSEDPFQETQY
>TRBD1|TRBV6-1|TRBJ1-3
ASSSTGGGGNTIY
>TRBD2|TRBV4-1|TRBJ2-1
ASSQDLRTSGMDNEQF
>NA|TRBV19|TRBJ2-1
ASSIENSPENEQF
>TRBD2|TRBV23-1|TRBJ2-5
ASSQIGTSGRARETQY
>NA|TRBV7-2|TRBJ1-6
ASSFRDRPSPLH
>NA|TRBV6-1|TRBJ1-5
ASSRAYQSDQPQH
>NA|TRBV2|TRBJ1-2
ASSETGTYGYT
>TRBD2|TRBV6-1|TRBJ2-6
ASSEALGGVWANVLT
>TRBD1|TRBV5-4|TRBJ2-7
ASSFRDRGPEQY
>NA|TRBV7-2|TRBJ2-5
ASSLGIPGLETQY
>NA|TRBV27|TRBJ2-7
ASSFNFGAGNNEQY
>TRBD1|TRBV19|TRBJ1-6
ASSPPIGTAYNSPLH
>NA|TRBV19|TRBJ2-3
ASSPNTDTQY
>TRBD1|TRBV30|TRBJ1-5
AWSSGGIQPQH
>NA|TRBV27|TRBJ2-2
ASSLRLGERVGSPNTGELF
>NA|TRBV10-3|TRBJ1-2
AISEFSNYGYT
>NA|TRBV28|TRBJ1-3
ASSPIVFSGNTIY
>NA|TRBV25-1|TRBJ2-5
ASSLVGDLQTQY
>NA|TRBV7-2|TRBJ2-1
ASSSRAGPLYNEQF
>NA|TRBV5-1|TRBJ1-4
ASTRGVNEKLF
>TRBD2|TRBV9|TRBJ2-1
ASSALDSGRGNEQF
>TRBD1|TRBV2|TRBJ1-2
ASRRGRGIAVNYGYT
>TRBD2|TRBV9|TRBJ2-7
ASSVGIPSGGPSSYEQY
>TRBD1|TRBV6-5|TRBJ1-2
ASSYGLQGVNYGYT
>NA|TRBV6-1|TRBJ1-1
ASSEGPGDTEAF
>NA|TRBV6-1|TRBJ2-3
ASRTGASTDTQY
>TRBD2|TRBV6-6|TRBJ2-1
ASRTSGSSYNEQF
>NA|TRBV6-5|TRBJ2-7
ASSYSIAQYEQY
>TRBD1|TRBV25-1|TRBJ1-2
ASYTGVLGYT
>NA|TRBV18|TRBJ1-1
ASSQGGTENTEAF
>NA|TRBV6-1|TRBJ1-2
ASSDFKGGYT
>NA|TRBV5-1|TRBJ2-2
ASCRAQGPTGELF
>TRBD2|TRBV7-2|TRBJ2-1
ASSLARLASGSGGDNEQF
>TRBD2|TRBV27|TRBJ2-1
ASSWVGRENEQF
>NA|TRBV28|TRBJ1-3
ASTFNSGNTIY
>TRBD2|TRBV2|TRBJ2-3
ASSPTSGGPYGEY
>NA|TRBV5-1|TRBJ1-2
ASSLGEGYT
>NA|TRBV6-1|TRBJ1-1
ASSAVQGGTEAF
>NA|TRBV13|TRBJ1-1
ASSLGGGNTEAF
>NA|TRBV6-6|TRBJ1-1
ASSYSSMTEAF
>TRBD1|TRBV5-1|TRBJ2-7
ASSLAGDRVLDSYEQY
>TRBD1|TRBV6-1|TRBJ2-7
ASSDKGQGAREQY
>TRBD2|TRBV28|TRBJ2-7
ASKGAGVGTYEQY
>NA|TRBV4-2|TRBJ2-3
ASSQSRGLPRTDTQY
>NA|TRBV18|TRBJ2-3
ASSPQGVTDTQY
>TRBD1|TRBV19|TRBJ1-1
ASSPRQGAAMNTEAF
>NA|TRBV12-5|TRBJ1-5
ASALQGQPQH